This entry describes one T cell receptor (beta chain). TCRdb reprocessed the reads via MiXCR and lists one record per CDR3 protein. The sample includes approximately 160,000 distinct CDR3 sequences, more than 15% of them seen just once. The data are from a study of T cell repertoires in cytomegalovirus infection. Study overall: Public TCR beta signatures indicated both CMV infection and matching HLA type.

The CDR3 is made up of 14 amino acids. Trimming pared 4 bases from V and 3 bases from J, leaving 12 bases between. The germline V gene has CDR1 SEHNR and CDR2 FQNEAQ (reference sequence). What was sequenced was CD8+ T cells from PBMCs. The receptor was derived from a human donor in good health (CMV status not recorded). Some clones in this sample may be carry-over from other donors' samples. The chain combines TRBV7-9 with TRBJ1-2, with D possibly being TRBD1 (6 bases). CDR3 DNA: TGTGCCAGCAGCTCGACCCAGGGGTACTATGGCTACACCTTC. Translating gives CASSSTQGYYGYTF.